This T cell receptor beta chain was profiled in a study of blood T cell repertoires in COVID-19. In the study overall: PBMCs, B-cell-depleted T cells, or T cells provided the cDNA or gDNA that made up the material.

The repertoire was sequenced with immunoSEQ multiplex PCR; TCRdb's copy has only in-frame clones and lacks some. The sample holds some 150,000 clones, around four fifths seen once. The CDR3 contains 15 residues. Trimming took 4 bases from V and 5 from J, leaving 17 bases between them. The germline V gene has CDR1 KGHSH and CDR2 LQKENI. The origin of this receptor is a woman aged 70-85 years with COVID-19, enrolled during active disease. Material for sequencing was peripheral blood. The chain uses TRBV18 and TRBJ1-2, with D perhaps matching TRBD1 (5 bases). This CDR3 reads CASSRRGGEGYGYTF. The CDR3 nucleotides read TGTGCCAGCTCACGCCGCGGAGGGGAAGGGTATGGCTACACCTTC.